A selection of T cell receptor beta chains follows, all from one sample in a study of cytomegalovirus exposure and HLA in healthy donors. Produced via immunoSEQ multiplex PCR; TCRdb's table is partial and in-frame only. Of approximately 150,000 clones in the sample, roughly 83% were seen once. The sequenced material came from PBMCs. The receptors come from a man aged 30 to 39 in good health and CMV-seronegative. The conserved cysteine and the conserved F or W are not part of the CDR3 here. Each record gives: J gene, V gene, D gene, CDR3 protein. A D gene is named only where the DNA matches it firmly.

j_gene: TRBJ1-2; v_gene: TRBV7-9; d_gene: -; CDR3aa: ASSHSVPHGGAHYGYT
j_gene: TRBJ2-2; v_gene: TRBV30; d_gene: -; CDR3aa: AWRLFVGGTGELF
j_gene: TRBJ2-7; v_gene: TRBV5-4; d_gene: TRBD1; CDR3aa: ASSLGRQGVGYEQY
j_gene: TRBJ1-1; v_gene: TRBV2; d_gene: -; CDR3aa: ASRKGGNTEAF
j_gene: TRBJ1-6; v_gene: TRBV28; d_gene: -; CDR3aa: ASRTPEGLGSPLH
j_gene: TRBJ2-3; v_gene: TRBV30; d_gene: TRBD2; CDR3aa: AWSTLPSGVSTDTQY
j_gene: TRBJ2-2; v_gene: TRBV9; d_gene: TRBD1; CDR3aa: ASSVGRSGTEAGELF
j_gene: TRBJ2-3; v_gene: TRBV29-1; d_gene: TRBD1; CDR3aa: SVLDRGLTDTQY
j_gene: TRBJ1-2; v_gene: TRBV5-1; d_gene: TRBD1; CDR3aa: ASRPGQGAGYT
j_gene: TRBJ1-3; v_gene: TRBV28; d_gene: -; CDR3aa: ASGSRGAHSGNTIY